This T cell receptor beta chain derives from a study of neurological immune-mediated disorders (dated by TCRdb to the late 2010s). Background on the whole study: Peripheral blood TCR-beta repertoires from HTLV-I-associated myelopathy (HAM/TSP) patients, multiple sclerosis patients and healthy controls were compared by UMI-based sequencing. The roughly 100 TCR-beta libraries covered PBMC samples along with longitudinal samples, technical triplicates, and paired sorted CD4+ and CD8+ T-cell subsets. The cohort was made up of some 70 subjects, consisting of roughly 15 HAM/TSP patients, roughly 35 multiple sclerosis patients and roughly 20 healthy controls. Overall results and qualifications from the work: TCR clonal expansion was highest in HAM/TSP patients and lowest in MS patients, with MS patients falling below even healthy controls. Expanded clones from different subjects shared no identical CDR3 amino acid sequences, which suggests that TCR-beta repertoires were private in all groups.

CDR1 is given as MNHNY and CDR2 as SVGAGI, both from the germline V gene (reference sequence). The V end loses 7 bases and the J end loses 3 bases, and a stretch of 9 bases separates them. The CDR3 spans 13 residues, from the cysteine through the phenylalanine. Only the CDR3 region is kept as DNA, spanning 39 bases read in frame from base 1. There are many counts of this clonotype. This receptor's antigen is unknown. No per-base quality is available; no much larger clone lies one base away. Healthy controls were blood bank volunteers in Maryland, USA. Libraries from unsorted PBMCs were made from 2 million PBMCs kept in RNAlater at -80 degrees C until RNA extraction. Peripheral blood underwent Ficoll-Hypaque density gradient centrifugation to isolate PBMCs, which were then cryopreserved in liquid nitrogen. cDNA was synthesized by template-switch 5'RACE using a primer with a 10-nucleotide random unique molecular identifier that tagged each TCR transcript. Every sequencing run covered 15-18 subjects and yielded more than 180 million TCR-beta sequences. The RNeasy kit was used for extraction of total RNA. Using the KAPA Real-time Library Amplification kit, TCR-beta VDJ regions were amplified with primers for the TCR constant region and the 5'RACE anchor. A first PCR added sample indexes and Illumina adaptors, and a second PCR then raised library yield. After Ampure bead purification, the roughly 650 bp TCR product was size-selected on a 2% E-gel SizeSelection system. Before pooling, library quality was checked on a Bioanalyzer, concentration was measured with Qubit, and libraries were quantified with the Kapa Library Quantification kit. Paired-end 2 x 150 bp sequencing of the libraries was performed on an Illumina HiSeq 2500. To increase sequence diversity, about 23-32% phiX was spiked into each library pool. The original methods were these. The UMI-based MiGEC pipeline processed quality-filtered reads and removed over 75% of raw TCR sequences during error correction. IMGT germline references were used for alignment of VDJ genes, and clonotypes were defined by a unique CDR3 amino acid sequence together with V-J genes. Clonal expansion, Shannon diversity, and CDR3 relatedness (CalcPairwiseDistances, ClusterSamples) were evaluated with VDJtools, and phylogenetic trees were built with CLCbio workbench. Using coefficient-of-variation modelling across technical triplicates, the study counted a clone as expanded if it had at least 8 unique UMIs. The raw public data were reprocessed by TCRdb itself: fastp quality trimming at Q25, MiXCR clonotype calling, in-frame beta chains only. All rows with the same CDR3 protein become a single entry with the most common DNA and genes. The V and J calls shown here were made by TCRdb, not taken from the authors' results. In all, the sample holds 75,000 to 90,000 distinct CDR3 sequences, and around a tenth of those were seen once. The ten largest clones add up to about 1.8% of the sample.

The receptor was derived from a man between 40 and 49 years old in good health. Source material: PBMCs. Recombination joined TRBV6-6 with TRBJ2-2, with an unclear D gene assignment. The DNA sequence is given as TGTGCCAGCAAACAGACTTACACCGGGGAGCTGTTTTTT. Its protein product is CASKQTYTGELFF.